This T cell receptor (beta chain) stems from a study of CD8+CD57+ T cells in acquired aplastic anemia. Findings of the study overall: Patients and controls had in common approximately 30 CD8+ CDR3 sequences. For CD8+ Simpson's diversity, patients and controls showed no significant difference.

TCR beta VDJ and CDR3 were profiled, and genomic DNA was the template. Each CDR3 protein gets one entry after TCRdb re-called the reads with MiXCR. Found here are hundreds of thousands of distinct CDR3 sequences, roughly three fifths of them singletons; the top ten hold 8%. For this clonotype: Its antigen is not known.

Looked up from germline, CDR1 is LNHNV and CDR2 is YYDKDF (reference sequence). Trimming pared 0 bases from V and 0 bases from J, leaving 18 bases between. The CDR3 is 18 amino acids. The sequenced sample consisted of sorted CD4+, CD8+, or CD8+CD57+ T cells (not recorded which) from PBMCs. This clonotype originated in a human donor with severe aplastic anemia or a healthy control (not recorded which). The chain is built from TRBV15 and TRBJ2-7, with D perhaps TRBD2 (6 bases). CDR3 coding DNA: TGTGCCACCAGCAGAGATCGGGGGAGGCGTACGAGCTCCTACGAGCAGTACTTC. It is translated as CATSRDRGRRTSSYEQYF.